This T cell receptor beta chain is drawn from a study of blood T cell repertoires in COVID-19. Study context: Acute and convalescent COVID-19 specimens originated in the United States, Italy and Spain.

About this clone itself: Germline and junction disagree at one end, which may indicate a read error.

Repertoires were generated with immunoSEQ multiplex PCR, while TCRdb's copy carries only in-frame clones and drops some. Of 360,000 or so clones in the sample, over 85% were seen once. CDR1 is SGHDT and CDR2 is YYEEEE in the germline V gene. This CDR3 is built from 11 residues. In Cohort 3, a recovered donor had either two negative PCRs, clearance, or symptom resolution. This sequence joins TRBV5-6 and TRBJ1-2; 7 bases map to TRBD1. This clonotype was sampled from a woman in her twenties or thirties who had recovered from COVID-19. Sample: PBMCs or T cells enriched from blood (not recorded which). CDR3 sequence reads: CASSLEGTADF. The CDR3 DNA reads as TGTGCCAGCAGCTTGGAGGGGACAGCAGACTTC.